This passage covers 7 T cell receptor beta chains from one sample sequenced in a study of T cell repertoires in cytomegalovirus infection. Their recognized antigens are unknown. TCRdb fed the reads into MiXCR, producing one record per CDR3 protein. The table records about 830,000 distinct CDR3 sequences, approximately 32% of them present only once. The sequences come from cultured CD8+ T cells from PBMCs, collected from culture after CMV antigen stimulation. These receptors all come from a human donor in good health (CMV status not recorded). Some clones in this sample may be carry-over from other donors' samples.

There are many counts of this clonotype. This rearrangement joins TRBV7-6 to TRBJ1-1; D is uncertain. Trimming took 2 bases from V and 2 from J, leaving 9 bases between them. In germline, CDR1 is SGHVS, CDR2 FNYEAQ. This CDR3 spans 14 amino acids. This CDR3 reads CASSLRVSNTEAFF. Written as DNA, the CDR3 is TGTGCCAGCAGCTTAAGGGTTAGCAACACTGAAGCTTTCTTT.

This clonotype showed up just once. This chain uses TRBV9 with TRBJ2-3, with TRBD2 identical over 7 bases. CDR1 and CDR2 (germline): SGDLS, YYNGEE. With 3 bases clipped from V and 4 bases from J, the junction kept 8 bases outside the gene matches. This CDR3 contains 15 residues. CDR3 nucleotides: TGTGCCAGCAGCGACGGTAGCGGGTTGCCAGATACGCAGTATTTT. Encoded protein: CASSDGSGLPDTQYF.

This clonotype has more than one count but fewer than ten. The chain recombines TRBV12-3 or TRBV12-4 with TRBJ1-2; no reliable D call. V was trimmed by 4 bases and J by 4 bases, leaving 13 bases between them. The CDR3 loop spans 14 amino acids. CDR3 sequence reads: CASSSETRPYGYTF. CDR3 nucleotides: TGTGCCAGCAGTTCAGAGACAAGACCCTATGGCTACACCTTC.

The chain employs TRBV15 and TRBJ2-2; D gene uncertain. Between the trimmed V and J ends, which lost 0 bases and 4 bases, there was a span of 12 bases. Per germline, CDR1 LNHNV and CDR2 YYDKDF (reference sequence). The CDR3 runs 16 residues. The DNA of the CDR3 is TGTGCCACCAGCAGAGATCGCACCCAGAGCACCGGGGAGCTGTTTTTT. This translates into CATSRDRTQSTGELFF. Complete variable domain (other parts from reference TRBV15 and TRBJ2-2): DAMVIQNPRYQVTQFGKPVTLSCSQTLNHNVMYWYQQKSSQAPKLLFHYYDKDFNNEADTPDNFQSRRPNTSFCFLDIRSPGLGDTAMYLCATSRDRTQSTGELFFGEGSRLTVL.

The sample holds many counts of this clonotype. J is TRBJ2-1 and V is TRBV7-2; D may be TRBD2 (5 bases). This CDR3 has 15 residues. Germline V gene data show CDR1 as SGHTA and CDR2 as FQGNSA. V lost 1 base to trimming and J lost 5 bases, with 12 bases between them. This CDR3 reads CASSLDPLANNEQFF. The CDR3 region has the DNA TGTGCCAGCAGCTTAGACCCGCTAGCAAACAATGAGCAGTTCTTC.

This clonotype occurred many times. DNA of the CDR3: TGTGCCAGCAGCTTAGCCCCACAGGGAGGCAATCAGCCCCAGCATTTT. Protein product: CASSLAPQGGNQPQHF. The V and J genes are TRBV7-8 and TRBJ1-5; possibly TRBD1 for D (6 bases). This CDR3 region has 16 residues. Trimming removed 0 bases at V and 2 bases at J, with 11 bases between. The germline V gene has CDR1 SGHVS and CDR2 FQNEAQ. The full variable domain, with the rest looked up from reference TRBV7-8 and TRBJ1-5, is GAGVSQSPRYKVAKRGQDVALRCDPISGHVSLFWYQQALGQGPEFLTYFQNEAQLDKSGLPSDRFFAERPEGSVSTLKIQRTQQEDSAVYLCASSLAPQGGNQPQHFGDGTRLSIL.

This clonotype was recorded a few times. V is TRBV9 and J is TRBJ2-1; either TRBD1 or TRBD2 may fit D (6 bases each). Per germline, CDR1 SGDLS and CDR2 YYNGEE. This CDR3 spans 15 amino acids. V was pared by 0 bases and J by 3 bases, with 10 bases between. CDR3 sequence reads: CASSVGGANYNEQFF. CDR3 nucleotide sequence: TGTGCCAGCAGCGTAGGGGGGGCGAACTACAATGAGCAGTTCTTC.